This T cell receptor (beta chain) was sequenced in a study of response to subunit inactivated influenza vaccine. General study findings and limits: After each seasonal influenza vaccination, few new T cells are recruited, the authors suggested.

MiXCR, run by TCRdb on the RT-PCR reads, gives a single entry per CDR3 protein. The sample carries hundreds of thousands of distinct CDR3 sequences, about 11% recorded once. There are a few counts of this clonotype. Antigen unknown. CDR3 length: 15 amino acids. V lost 6 bases, J lost 8 bases, and 7 bases stayed unmatched. Per germline, CDR1 MDHEN and CDR2 SYDVKM. The receptor's source is a man between 50 and 59 years old who received an inactivated influenza vaccine. The sequencing used PBMCs from blood, collected on the day of vaccination. The J gene is TRBJ2-1, the V gene TRBV28, with 13 positions matching TRBD2. CDR3 nucleotide sequence: TGTGCCAGCAGGGGGGGGACTAGCGGGATAGATGAGCAGTTCTTC. Its translation is CASRGGTSGIDEQFF.